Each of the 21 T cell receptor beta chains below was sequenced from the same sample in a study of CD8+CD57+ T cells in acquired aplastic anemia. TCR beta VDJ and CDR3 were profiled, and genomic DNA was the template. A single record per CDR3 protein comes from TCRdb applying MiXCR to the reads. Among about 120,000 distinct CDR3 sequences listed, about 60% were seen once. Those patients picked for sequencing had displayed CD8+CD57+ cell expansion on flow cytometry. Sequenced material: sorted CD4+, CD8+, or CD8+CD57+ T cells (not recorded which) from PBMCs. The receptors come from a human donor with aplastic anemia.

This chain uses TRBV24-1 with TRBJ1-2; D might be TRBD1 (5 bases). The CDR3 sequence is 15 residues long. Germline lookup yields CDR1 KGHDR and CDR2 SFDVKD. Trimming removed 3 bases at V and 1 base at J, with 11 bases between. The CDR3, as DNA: TGTGCCACCAGTGATCCAGGGTTAGGTAACTATGGCTACACCTTC. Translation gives CATSDPGLGNYGYTF.

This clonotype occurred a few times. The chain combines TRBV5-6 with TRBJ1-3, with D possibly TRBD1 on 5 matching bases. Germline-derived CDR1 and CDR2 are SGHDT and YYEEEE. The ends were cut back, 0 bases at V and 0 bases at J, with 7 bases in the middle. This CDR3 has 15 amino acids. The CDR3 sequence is CASSLGRASGNTIYF. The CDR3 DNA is TGTGCCAGCAGCTTGGGCAGGGCCTCTGGAAACACCATATATTTT.

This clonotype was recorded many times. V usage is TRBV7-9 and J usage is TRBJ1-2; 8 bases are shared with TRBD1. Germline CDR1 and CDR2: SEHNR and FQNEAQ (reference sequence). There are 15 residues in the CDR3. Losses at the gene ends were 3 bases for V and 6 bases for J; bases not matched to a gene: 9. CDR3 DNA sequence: TGTGCCAGCAGCTTGTCAGGGGGCGCACCGGATGGCTACACCTTC. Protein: CASSLSGGAPDGYTF.

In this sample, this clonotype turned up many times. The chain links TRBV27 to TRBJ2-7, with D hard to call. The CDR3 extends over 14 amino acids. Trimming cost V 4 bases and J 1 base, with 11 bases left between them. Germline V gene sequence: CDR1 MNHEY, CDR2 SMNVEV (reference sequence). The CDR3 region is CASSSPVVSYEQYF. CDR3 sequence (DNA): TGTGCCAGCAGTTCACCCGTGGTGTCCTACGAGCAGTACTTC.

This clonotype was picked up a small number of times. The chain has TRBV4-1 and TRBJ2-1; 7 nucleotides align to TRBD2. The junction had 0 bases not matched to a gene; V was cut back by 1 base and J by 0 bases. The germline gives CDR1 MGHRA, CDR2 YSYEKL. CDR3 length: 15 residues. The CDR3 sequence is CASSQGGSSYNEQFF. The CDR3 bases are TGCGCCAGCAGCCAAGGCGGGAGCTCCTACAATGAGCAGTTCTTC.

DNA for the CDR3: TGTGCCACCAGCAGAGTAGGTGATGGTACGCAGTATTTT. Its protein is CATSRVGDGTQYF. The V call is TRBV15, the J call TRBJ2-3, with D hard to call. Germline V gene lookup returns CDR1 LNHNV and CDR2 YYDKDF (reference sequence). There are 13 residues in the CDR3. V gave up 1 base and J gave up 8 bases, with 10 bases separating them.

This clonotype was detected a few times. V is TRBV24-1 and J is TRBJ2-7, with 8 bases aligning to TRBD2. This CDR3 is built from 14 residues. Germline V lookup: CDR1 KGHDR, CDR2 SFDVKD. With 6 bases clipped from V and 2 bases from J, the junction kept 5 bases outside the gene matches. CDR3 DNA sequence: TGTGCCACCAGTCCTAGCGGGCTCACCTACGAGCAGTACTTC. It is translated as CATSPSGLTYEQYF.

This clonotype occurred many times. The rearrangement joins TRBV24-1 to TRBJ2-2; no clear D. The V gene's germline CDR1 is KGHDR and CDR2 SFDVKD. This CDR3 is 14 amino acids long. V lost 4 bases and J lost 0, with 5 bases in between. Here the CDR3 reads CATSETANTGELFF. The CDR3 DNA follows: TGTGCCACCAGTGAAACAGCGAACACCGGGGAGCTGTTTTTT.

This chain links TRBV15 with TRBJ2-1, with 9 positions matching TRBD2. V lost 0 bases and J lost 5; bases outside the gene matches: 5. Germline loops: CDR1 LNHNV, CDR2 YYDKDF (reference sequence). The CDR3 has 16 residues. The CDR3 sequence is CATSRDTSSGNNEQFF. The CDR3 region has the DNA TGTGCCACCAGCAGAGATACGTCTAGCGGGAACAATGAGCAGTTCTTC.

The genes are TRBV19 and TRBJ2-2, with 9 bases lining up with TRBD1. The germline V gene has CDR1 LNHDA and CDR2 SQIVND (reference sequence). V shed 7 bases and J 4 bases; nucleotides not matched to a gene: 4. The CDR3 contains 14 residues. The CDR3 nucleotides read TGTGCCAGTAAGGGACAGGGCGGCACCGGGGAGCTGTTTTTT. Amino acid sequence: CASKGQGGTGELFF.

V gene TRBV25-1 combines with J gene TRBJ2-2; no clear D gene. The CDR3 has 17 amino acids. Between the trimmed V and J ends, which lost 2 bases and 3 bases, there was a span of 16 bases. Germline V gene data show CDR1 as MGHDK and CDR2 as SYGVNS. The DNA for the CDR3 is TGTGCCAGCAGTGAAAGTTTAAGGTGGTCGTACACCGGGGAGCTGTTTTTT. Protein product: CASSESLRWSYTGELFF.

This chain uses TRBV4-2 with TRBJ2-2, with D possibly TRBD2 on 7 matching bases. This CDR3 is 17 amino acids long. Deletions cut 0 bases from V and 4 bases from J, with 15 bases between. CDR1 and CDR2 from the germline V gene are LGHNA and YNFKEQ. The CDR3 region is CASSQDGPGGATGELFF. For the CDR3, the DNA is TGTGCCAGCAGCCAAGATGGTCCGGGGGGCGCCACCGGGGAGCTGTTTTTT.

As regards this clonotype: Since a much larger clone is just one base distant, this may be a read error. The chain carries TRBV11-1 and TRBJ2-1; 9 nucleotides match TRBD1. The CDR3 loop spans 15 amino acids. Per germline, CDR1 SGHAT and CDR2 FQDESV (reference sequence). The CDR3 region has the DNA TGTGCCAGCAGCCCAGACAGGGGGGCAGGTGATGAGCGGTTCTTC. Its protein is CASSPDRGAGDERFF.

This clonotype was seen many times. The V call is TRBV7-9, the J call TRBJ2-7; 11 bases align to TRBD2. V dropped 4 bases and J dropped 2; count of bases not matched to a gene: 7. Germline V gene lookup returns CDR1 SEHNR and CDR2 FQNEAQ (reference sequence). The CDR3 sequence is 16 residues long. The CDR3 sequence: CASSSLAGLAAYEQYF. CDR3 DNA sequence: TGTGCCAGCAGCTCCCTAGCGGGACTAGCGGCCTACGAGCAGTACTTC.

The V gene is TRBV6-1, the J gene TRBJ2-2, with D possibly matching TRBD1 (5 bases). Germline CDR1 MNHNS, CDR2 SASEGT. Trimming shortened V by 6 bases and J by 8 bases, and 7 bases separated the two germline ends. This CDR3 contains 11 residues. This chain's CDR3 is CASRGRGELFF. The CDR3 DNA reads TGTGCCAGCAGGGGGCGAGGGGAGCTGTTTTTT.

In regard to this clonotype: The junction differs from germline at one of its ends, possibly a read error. The CDR3 here is CTWSQSFGGDQPQHF. The CDR3 coding sequence is TGTACCTGGAGTCAATCCTTTGGAGGGGATCAGCCCCAGCATTTT. V and J are TRBV30 and TRBJ1-5, with D possibly being TRBD1 (5 bases). Germline lookup yields CDR1 GTSNPN and CDR2 SVGIG (reference sequence). This CDR3 is 15 amino acids long.

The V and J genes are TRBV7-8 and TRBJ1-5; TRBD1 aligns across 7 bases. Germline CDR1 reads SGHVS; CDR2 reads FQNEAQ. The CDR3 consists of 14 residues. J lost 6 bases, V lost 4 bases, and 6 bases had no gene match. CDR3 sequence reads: CASSSRQGGQPQHF. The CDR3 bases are TGTGCCAGCAGCTCACGACAGGGAGGTCAGCCCCAGCATTTT.

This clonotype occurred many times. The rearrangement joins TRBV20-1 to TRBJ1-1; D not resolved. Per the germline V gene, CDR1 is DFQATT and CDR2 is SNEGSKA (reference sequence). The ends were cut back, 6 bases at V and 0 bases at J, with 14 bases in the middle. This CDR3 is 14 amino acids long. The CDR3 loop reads CSAVKTEMNTEAFF. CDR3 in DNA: TGCAGTGCCGTAAAGACGGAAATGAACACTGAAGCTTTCTTT.

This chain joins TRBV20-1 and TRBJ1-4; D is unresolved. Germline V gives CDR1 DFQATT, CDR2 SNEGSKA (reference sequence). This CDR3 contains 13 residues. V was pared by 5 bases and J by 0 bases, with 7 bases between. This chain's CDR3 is CSAEDATNEKLFF. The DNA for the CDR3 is TGCAGTGCTGAAGATGCAACTAATGAAAAACTGTTTTTT.

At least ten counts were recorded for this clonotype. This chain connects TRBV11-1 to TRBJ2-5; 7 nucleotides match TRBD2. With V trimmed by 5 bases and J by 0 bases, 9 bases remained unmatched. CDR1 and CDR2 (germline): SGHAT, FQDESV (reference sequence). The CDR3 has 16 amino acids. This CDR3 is CASSPGRGVYQETQYF. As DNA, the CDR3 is TGTGCCAGCAGCCCTGGACGGGGGGTGTACCAAGAGACCCAGTACTTC.

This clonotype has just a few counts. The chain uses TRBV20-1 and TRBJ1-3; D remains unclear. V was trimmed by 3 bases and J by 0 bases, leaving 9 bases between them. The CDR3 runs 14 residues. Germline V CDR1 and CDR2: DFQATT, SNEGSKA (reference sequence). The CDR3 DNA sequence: TGCAGTGCTAGTCGACGGAGCTCTGGAAACACCATATATTTT. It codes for CSASRRSSGNTIYF.